These 27 T cell receptor beta chains were all obtained from the same sample, sequenced in a study of T cells in Graves' hyperthyroidism and ophthalmopathy. Researchers amplified the TCR beta CDR3 regions from RNA transcripts. When the TCR CDR3 underwent first-round RT-PCR, the HTBI primer set was used. TCRdb used MiXCR to reprocess the multiplex PCR reads, holding one entry per CDR3 protein. The data hold 460,000 or so distinct CDR3 sequences, with approximately 14% observed a single time. Material for sequencing was blood. The receptors come from a woman aged 18 to 35 with Graves' hyperthyroidism.

The V and J genes are TRBV3-1 and TRBJ2-7; 8 bases are shared with TRBD1. Unmatched junction bases numbered 7, after V lost 5 bases and J lost 7 bases. The length of the CDR3 is 13 residues. Germline-derived CDR1 and CDR2 are LGHDT and YNNKEL (reference sequence). The CDR3 nucleotides read TGTGCCAGCAGCAGGACAGGGATAGATGAGCAGTACTTC. It codes for CASSRTGIDEQYF.

This clonotype was observed many times. The chain links TRBV5-1 to TRBJ1-5, with 7 positions matching TRBD1. Germline lookup yields CDR1 SGHRS and CDR2 YFSETQ. The trim removed 0 bases at V and 7 bases at J, leaving 13 bases unmatched. This CDR3 has 17 residues. CDR3 nucleotides: TGCGCCAGCAGCTTGGAGGGGGCGGGCCTCGGGGGCCAGCCCCAGCATTTT. Translation gives CASSLEGAGLGGQPQHF.

V and J are TRBV20-1 and TRBJ2-1; TRBD2 matches at 10 bases. V was clipped by 3 bases and J by 4 bases; unmatched bases: 0. The CDR3 length is 13 residues. Germline CDR1 is DFQATT and CDR2 is SNEGSKA (reference sequence). Here the CDR3 DNA reads TGCAGTGCTAGGACTAGCGGGTACAATGAGCAGTTCTTC. It encodes CSARTSGYNEQFF.

This clonotype was seen at least ten times. The chain joins TRBV12-3 or TRBV12-4 to TRBJ1-4; perhaps TRBD1 as D (6 bases). The CDR3 covers 16 residues. Trimming shortened V by 3 bases and J by 3 bases, and 14 bases separated the two germline ends. CDR3 loop: CASSFREAGANEKLFF. The CDR3 DNA follows: TGTGCCAGCAGTTTTAGGGAGGCAGGGGCTAATGAAAAACTGTTTTTT.

The sample holds many counts of this clonotype. This chain joins TRBV2 and TRBJ2-1; D is unresolved. Germline assignment: CDR1 SNHLY and CDR2 FYNNEI. V was pared by 7 bases and J by 10 bases, with 14 bases between. CDR3 size: 12 residues. As DNA, the CDR3 is TGTGCCAGCAATTGGGATATCGGGGAGCAGTTCTTC. This sequence encodes CASNWDIGEQFF.

The sample holds a few counts of this clonotype. The V call is TRBV9, the J call TRBJ1-4; D remains ambiguous. There are 15 residues in the CDR3. V lost 0 bases and J 7 bases, leaving 13 bases between the germline ends. The germline CDR1 and CDR2 sequences are SGDLS and YYNGEE. DNA of the CDR3: TGTGCCAGCAGCGTAGGGGCCAGGCCTGGTGAAAAACTGTTTTTT. Translating it yields CASSVGARPGEKLFF.

This clonotype was recorded at least ten times. This rearrangement joins TRBV6-1 to TRBJ2-3, with D perhaps TRBD2 (6 bases). CDR3 length equals 17 residues. Germline V gene data show CDR1 as MNHNS and CDR2 as SASEGT. Trimming removed 0 bases from V and 3 bases from J, with 16 bases in between. CDR3 sequence reads: CASSEAPGLTGTDTQYF. In nucleotides, the CDR3 is TGTGCCAGCAGTGAAGCCCCGGGACTCACGGGGACAGATACGCAGTATTTT.

The CDR3: CASSFGQVRTDTQYF. Written as DNA, the CDR3 is TGTGCCAGCAGTTTTGGACAGGTCCGCACAGATACGCAGTATTTT. The chain links TRBV9 to TRBJ2-3, with 7 bases that match TRBD1. The V gene end was trimmed by 5 bases and the J gene end by 1 base; junction bases not matched to a gene: 7. The germline gives CDR1 SGDLS, CDR2 YYNGEE. This CDR3 region has 15 residues.

This clonotype showed up just a few times. J is TRBJ2-1 and V is TRBV7-9; TRBD2 might be the D (7 bases). The CDR3 is made up of 17 amino acids. V was pared by 1 base and J by 2 bases, with 15 bases between. The germline CDR1 and CDR2 sequences are SEHNR and FQNEAQ (reference sequence). The DNA for the CDR3 is TGTGCCAGCAGCTTAGGGGGGGGGCGGGGACCCTACAATGAGCAGTTCTTC. Its translation is CASSLGGGRGPYNEQFF.

This clonotype came up many times. This chain links TRBV3-1 with TRBJ2-2; 7 nucleotides agree with TRBD2. From germline, CDR1 is LGHDT and CDR2 YNNKEL (reference sequence). V gave up 5 bases and J gave up 3 bases; unmatched junction bases: 15. The CDR3 has 18 amino acids. This CDR3 reads CASSSPGGAGEDTGELFF. CDR3 nucleotides: TGTGCCAGCAGCTCCCCCGGCGGGGCGGGAGAGGACACCGGGGAGCTGTTTTTT.

The CDR3 coding sequence is TGTGCCTGGAGTGTAGGGAGGGCCTATGGCTACACCTTC. It encodes CAWSVGRAYGYTF. The rearrangement uses TRBV30 and TRBJ1-2; D call uncertain. Trimming removed 0 bases at V and 4 bases at J, with 9 bases between. The germline V gene encodes CDR1 GTSNPN and CDR2 SVGIG (reference sequence). The CDR3 extends over 13 amino acids. The full variable domain, rest sourced from reference TRBV30 and TRBJ1-2, is SQTIHQWPATLVQPVGSPLSLECTVEGTSNPNLYWYRQAAGRGLQLLFYSVGIGQISSEVPQNLSASRPQDRQFILSSKKLLLSDSGFYLCAWSVGRAYGYTFGSGTRLTVV.

In this sample, this clonotype turned up many times. The chain couples TRBV6-1 to TRBJ1-1; 10 bases are a match to TRBD1. The V gene end was trimmed by 5 bases and the J gene end by 4 bases; junction bases not matched to a gene: 10. The CDR3 runs to 16 residues. The germline gives CDR1 MNHNS, CDR2 SASEGT. The CDR3 sequence is CASSQASGQGTTEAFF. For the CDR3, the DNA is TGTGCCAGCAGTCAGGCGTCGGGACAGGGGACCACTGAAGCTTTCTTT.

This clonotype occurred a few times. The rearrangement joins TRBV6-6 to TRBJ1-1; possibly TRBD1 for D (5 bases). The CDR3 is 15 residues long. Germline-derived CDR1 and CDR2 are MNHNY and SVGAGI (reference sequence). The V end lost 0 bases, the J end lost 1 base, and 9 bases lay between the germline ends. For the CDR3, the DNA is TGTGCCAGCAGTTACTCGGGGGGTGGGAACACTGAAGCTTTCTTT. Its translation is CASSYSGGGNTEAFF.

This clonotype was seen more than once but under ten times. The gene calls are TRBV9 and TRBJ1-1; no reliable D call. Germline V lookup: CDR1 SGDLS, CDR2 YYNGEE. The V end lost 2 bases, the J end lost 0 bases, and 11 bases lay between the germline ends. The CDR3 contains 15 residues. CDR3 residues: CASSVSAELNTEAFF. The CDR3 nucleotides read TGTGCCAGCAGCGTGTCGGCAGAGCTGAACACTGAAGCTTTCTTT.

This clonotype was observed at least ten times. V and J are TRBV7-2 and TRBJ2-1; a possible D gene is TRBD2 (5 bases). CDR1 and CDR2 from the germline V gene are SGHTA and FQGNSA. V lost 5 bases and J 0 bases, leaving 11 bases between the germline ends. CDR3 size: 15 residues. CDR3 in DNA: TGTGCCAGCAGCCGAGCGCGGGTCTCCTACAATGAGCAGTTCTTC. This gives the protein CASSRARVSYNEQFF.

This clonotype was observed a handful of times. The chain joins TRBV5-1 to TRBJ2-5; D is possibly TRBD2 (6 bases). From germline, CDR1 is SGHRS and CDR2 YFSETQ. The CDR3 is 15 amino acids. V was pared by 3 bases and J by 4 bases, with 16 bases between. The CDR3 region has the DNA TGCGCCAGCAGCTCCGCAAAGCGGGTCGGAGAGACCCAGTACTTC. This translates into CASSSAKRVGETQYF.

This clonotype was seen many times. The chain employs TRBV12-3 or TRBV12-4 and TRBJ2-7; D remains ambiguous. Trimming took off 3 bases at V and 1 base at J, with 7 bases between the two ends. The CDR3 covers 13 residues. The CDR3 region has the DNA TGTGCCAGCAGTTTTCAGGTATCCTACGAGCAGTACTTC. Translation: CASSFQVSYEQYF.

This clonotype came up a few times. The V gene is TRBV6-2 or TRBV6-3, the J gene TRBJ2-1; 12 bases match TRBD2. Trimming cost V 7 bases and J 10 bases; bases outside gene matches: 11. CDR3 size: 15 residues. The germline CDR1 and CDR2 sequences are MNHEY and SVGEGT. CDR3 DNA: TGTGCCAGCACGCCACGGACTAGCGGGATCCGGGAGCAGTTCTTC. This translates into CASTPRTSGIREQFF.

In this sample, this clonotype turned up many times. V and J are TRBV30 and TRBJ1-1, with a tentative D call TRBD1 (6 bases). Germline CDR1 and CDR2: GTSNPN and SVGIG (reference sequence). This CDR3 spans 12 amino acids. Trimming removed 4 bases from V and 3 bases from J, with 9 bases in between. This chain's CDR3 is CAWTGEDTEAFF. CDR3 in DNA: TGTGCCTGGACAGGGGAGGACACTGAAGCTTTCTTT.

Only a few counts were recorded for this clonotype. The V and J genes are TRBV10-3 and TRBJ2-4; 8 nucleotides align to TRBD2. The germline gives CDR1 ENHRY, CDR2 SYGVKD. With V trimmed by 9 bases and J by 8 bases, 24 bases remained unmatched. This CDR3 region has 18 residues. The CDR3 DNA follows: TGTGCCATTCGCCCTGAGCGGGAGAATCTGTCGGGGGACGACATTCAGTACTTC. Its protein is CAIRPERENLSGDDIQYF.

This clonotype came up many times. V gene TRBV12-5 combines with J gene TRBJ2-2; no firm D call. Germline V gene lookup returns CDR1 LGHNT and CDR2 FRNRAP. Trimming took off 5 bases at V and 6 bases at J, with 13 bases between the two ends. The CDR3 spans 14 residues. As DNA, the CDR3 is TGTGCTAGTGGTGTGGGGTCCACCGCCGGGGAGCTGTTTTTT. This gives the protein CASGVGSTAGELFF.

This clonotype was picked up many times. The gene calls are TRBV20-1 and TRBJ2-7; tentative D call: TRBD1 (6 bases). Germline-derived CDR1 and CDR2 are DFQATT and SNEGSKA (reference sequence). Trimming left V 4 bases short and J 4 bases short, with 8 bases between. CDR3 length: 11 residues. The CDR3 DNA reads as TGCAGTGCTATTCAGGGGTACGAGCAGTACTTC. Protein sequence: CSAIQGYEQYF.

This clonotype was found a few times. This chain uses TRBV6-1 with TRBJ2-3; the D gene is possibly TRBD1 (5 bases). This CDR3 is 15 amino acids long. In germline, CDR1 is MNHNS, CDR2 SASEGT. The germline V and J ends were trimmed by 7 bases and 4 bases, with 18 bases remaining between them. The CDR3 DNA reads as TGTGCCAGCACCACAAGGGGTCTAGGCGCAGATACGCAGTATTTT. It is translated as CASTTRGLGADTQYF.

This clonotype was seen only a few times. The chain combines TRBV30 with TRBJ2-1; D is ambiguous. CDR1 and CDR2 from the germline V gene are GTSNPN and SVGIG (reference sequence). This CDR3 is 14 amino acids long. V was cut by 0 bases and J by 6 bases, with 12 bases left in between. CDR3 sequence (DNA): TGTGCCTGGAGTGTACGGCTAGGGTTCAATGAGCAGTTCTTC. Translating it yields CAWSVRLGFNEQFF.

This clonotype was seen at least ten times. This chain uses TRBV11-2 with TRBJ2-7, with 10 bases that match TRBD2. Germline V gene lookup returns CDR1 SGHAT and CDR2 FQNNGV. Trimming removed 0 bases from V and 4 bases from J; junction bases left unmatched: 6. This CDR3 contains 16 residues. The CDR3 loop is CASSLDLASGSYEQYV. The CDR3 nucleotides read TGTGCCAGCAGCTTAGATCTAGCTAGCGGGAGTTACGAGCAGTACGTC.

This clonotype appeared many times. The chain uses TRBV27 and TRBJ1-6; 10 bases align to TRBD1. There are 17 residues in the CDR3. V gave up 5 bases and J gave up 6 bases; unmatched junction bases: 10. Per the germline V gene, CDR1 is MNHEY and CDR2 is SMNVEV (reference sequence). CDR3 loop: CASSPRDRGVRNSPLHF. CDR3 bases: TGTGCCAGCAGTCCCCGGGACAGGGGAGTACGTAATTCACCCCTCCACTTT.

This rearrangement joins TRBV5-1 to TRBJ2-3, with TRBD2 matching over 11 bases. CDR3 length: 16 amino acids. After removal of 5 bases from V and 2 bases from J, the junction contained 7 bases not matched to a gene. Germline V gene sequence: CDR1 SGHRS, CDR2 YFSETQ. CDR3 sequence: CASRGLAGGTTDTQYF. In nucleotides, the CDR3 is TGCGCCAGCAGGGGGCTAGCGGGAGGCACCACAGATACGCAGTATTTT.